The rows below give T cell receptor beta chains drawn from one sample of a study of blood T cell repertoires in COVID-19. Only in-frame clones appear in the TCRdb table, and some are missing; sequencing was by immunoSEQ multiplex PCR. The data show roughly 330,000 clones, 85% to 90% seen once. Sequencing was performed on peripheral blood. The receptor set was obtained from a woman aged 45 to 65 with active or convalescent COVID-19. The CDR3 runs from the conserved cysteine through the conserved F or W. D genes are given only for firm matches. Clone size is given for some rows only: seen once, a few or many times, or a class if the clone is expanded.

d_call clone_size j_call v_call cdr3_nt cdr3_aa
- - TRBJ2-7 TRBV4-3 TGCGCCAGCAGCCAAGAGGACGGGAGATCCTACGAGCAGTACTTC CASSQEDGRSYEQYF
- once TRBJ1-2 TRBV27 TGTGCCAGCAGCCCGACAGTAAACTATGGCTACACCTTC CASSPTVNYGYTF
- - TRBJ1-5 TRBV28 TGTGCCAGCAGTTCCTCGGGACATTTTTCCAATCAGCCCCAGCATTTT CASSSSGHFSNQPQHF
TRBD1 - TRBJ2-7 TRBV29-1 TGCAGCGTTTTCTCGACAGGGGATTCCTACGAGCAGTACTTC CSVFSTGDSYEQYF
- - TRBJ1-4 TRBV19 TGTGCCAGTAGTATGTTAGACACTGAAAAACTGTTTTTT CASSMLDTEKLFF
- - TRBJ2-5 TRBV11-2 TGTGCCAGCAGCTTAGGAGGGTTGGAGACCCAGTACTTC CASSLGGLETQYF
- - TRBJ2-3 TRBV2 TGTGCCAGCAGTGGCGGGACTTGGGATACGCAGTATTTT CASSGGTWDTQYF
TRBD2 - TRBJ2-1 TRBV5-1 TGCGCCAGCAGCTTGGGACTAGCGGGAGCCTACAATGAGCAGTTCTTC CASSLGLAGAYNEQFF
TRBD2 - TRBJ2-3 TRBV4-1 TGCGCCAGCAGCCAAGAGGGTGGAACTAGCGGGGTTACAGATACGCAGTATTTT CASSQEGGTSGVTDTQYF
TRBD1 - TRBJ2-1 TRBV27 TGTGCCAGCAGTTCGGATTCAGGGGGCAATGAGCAGTTCTTC CASSSDSGGNEQFF
TRBD1 - TRBJ1-6 TRBV5-1 TGCGCCAGCAGCACCCAGGGGGCAAATTCACCCCTCCACTTT CASSTQGANSPLHF
TRBD2 - TRBJ2-3 TRBV9 TGTGCCAGCAGCGTAGGTAGCGGGAGCACAGATACGCAGTATTTT CASSVGSGSTDTQYF
- - TRBJ1-1 TRBV11-2 TGTGCCAGCAGCTTAGTCATCAGTTTGAACACTGAAGCTTTCTTT CASSLVISLNTEAFF
- - TRBJ1-1 TRBV13 TGTGCCAGCAGCTTACAAGGACATCCTGGGAATTTGGGAACGGCTGAAGCTTTCTTT CASSLQGHPGNLGTAEAFF
TRBD1 - TRBJ1-3 TRBV30 TGTGCCTGGCGGTGGGACAGCCCATACGGAAACACCATATATTTT CAWRWDSPYGNTIYF
- - TRBJ2-6 TRBV24-1 TGTGCCACCAGTGAATCCCAGGGCAATGGGGCCAACGTCCTGACTTTC CATSESQGNGANVLTF
- once TRBJ2-2 TRBV7-2 TGTGCCAGCAGCCCCAAGGGGTACACCGGGGAGCTGTTTTTT CASSPKGYTGELFF
TRBD2 - TRBJ2-3 TRBV19 TGTGCCAGTAGTATGGGCGGGAGGGTCACAGATACGCAGTATTTT CASSMGGRVTDTQYF